These 29 T cell receptor beta chains were sequenced from one sample in a study of T-cell memory formation after mild COVID-19. TCRdb called the 5' RACE reads again in MiXCR, with one record for every CDR3 protein. The sample lists around 340,000 distinct CDR3 sequences, 21% occurring once. What was sequenced was PBMCs or a T cell subset sorted from them (not recorded which). These receptors came from an adult woman who had mild COVID-19 (a few samples of this study predate the infection). Cell type and time point are not known.

The rearrangement uses TRBV21-1 and TRBJ2-5. TRBV21-1 is flagged as a pseudogene. CDR3 length: 16 amino acids. CDR3 amino acids: CASSTMRLGRRETQYF. The CDR3 DNA follows: TGTGCCAGCAGCACCATGCGACTCGGACGGAGAGAGACCCAGTACTTC.

This clonotype was recorded a few times. This sequence joins TRBV15 and TRBJ1-5, with TRBD1 as a possible D gene (5 bases). Trimming removed 5 bases at V and 0 bases at J, with 14 bases between. This CDR3 region has 16 residues. CDR1 is LNHNV and CDR2 is YYDKDF in the germline V gene (reference sequence). The CDR3 DNA sequence: TGTGCCACCAGCGAGCACCAGGGATATAGCAATCAGCCCCAGCATTTT. Translated, it gives CATSEHQGYSNQPQHF.

This clonotype was recorded a few times. The chain recombines TRBV29-1 with TRBJ2-7; D call uncertain. Trimming shortened V by 7 bases and J by 1 base, and 8 bases separated the two germline ends. The CDR3 has 11 residues. CDR1 SQVTM and CDR2 ANQGSEA come from the germline V gene. The CDR3 protein is CSGRWSYEQYF. CDR3 DNA sequence: TGCAGCGGCAGGTGGTCCTACGAGCAGTACTTC.

The table lists this clonotype with a few counts. The gene calls are TRBV7-2 and TRBJ1-5; a weak D match, TRBD1 (5 bases). CDR3 length: 18 residues. The V gene's germline CDR1 is SGHTA and CDR2 FQGNSA. The V end lost 4 bases, the J end lost 0 bases, and 19 bases lay between the germline ends. The CDR3 nucleotides read TGTGCCAGCAGCTCCCGGCCGACAGAGACTTATAGCAATCAGCCCCAGCATTTT. The encoded protein is CASSSRPTETYSNQPQHF.

The gene calls are TRBV7-9 and TRBJ2-7; 9 bases match TRBD1. Germline trimming cut 4 bases from V and 6 bases from J; bases unmatched to any gene: 10. The CDR3 consists of 15 residues. Germline-derived CDR1 and CDR2 are SEHNR and FQNEAQ (reference sequence). This CDR3 is CASSSPGTGTGEQYF. For the CDR3, the DNA is TGTGCCAGCAGCTCTCCCGGGACAGGGACTGGCGAGCAGTACTTC.

This chain links TRBV7-9 with TRBJ1-5, with D possibly TRBD1 on 5 matching bases. This CDR3 region has 15 residues. The V gene's germline CDR1 is SEHNR and CDR2 FQNEAQ (reference sequence). Trimming left V 7 bases short and J 5 bases short, with 18 bases between. CDR3 nucleotides: TGTGCCAGCAACACCGAGGCCGAGGGGCATCAGCCCCAGCATTTT. Translated, it gives CASNTEAEGHQPQHF. Full variable domain (remainder filled in from reference TRBV7-9 and TRBJ1-5): DTGVSQNPRHKITKRGQNVTFRCDPISEHNRLYWYRQTLGQGPEFLTYFQNEAQLEKSRLLSDRFSAERPKGSFSTLEIQRTEQGDSAMYLCASNTEAEGHQPQHFGDGTRLSIL.

The V call is TRBV6-1, the J call TRBJ2-1; 9 nucleotides agree with TRBD2. The germline V gene encodes CDR1 MNHNS and CDR2 SASEGT. The V gene end was trimmed by 8 bases and the J gene end by 4 bases; junction bases not matched to a gene: 6. This CDR3 has 14 residues. CDR3 sequence (DNA): TGTGCCAGCGGCAGACTAGCGGAATACAATGAGCAGTTCTTC. Translation gives CASGRLAEYNEQFF.

This clonotype turned up a few times. The chain joins TRBV5-5 to TRBJ2-5; TRBD2 matches at 9 bases. CDR1 is SGHKS, CDR2 YYEKEE, per germline (reference sequence). Trimming took 1 base from V and 2 from J; bases not matched to a gene: 6. The CDR3 length is 16 residues. The CDR3 bases are TGTGCCAGCAGCTTGATGCCTAGCGGGACTCAAGAGACCCAGTACTTC. Residues: CASSLMPSGTQETQYF. Using reference TRBV5-5 and TRBJ2-5 for the parts outside the CDR3, the full variable domain is DAGVTQSPTHLIKTRGQQVTLRCSPISGHKSVSWYQQVLGQGPQFIFQYYEKEERGRGNFPDRFSARQFPNYSSELNVNALLLGDSALYLCASSLMPSGTQETQYFGPGTRLLVL.

There are a few counts of this clonotype. The rearrangement uses TRBV29-1 and TRBJ2-1, with D uncertain. Germline V CDR1 and CDR2: SQVTM, ANQGSEA. Trimming stripped 0 bases from V and 2 bases from J, with 11 bases between. This CDR3 is 15 amino acids long. The CDR3 reads CSVEDGGSTYNEQFF. CDR3 in DNA: TGCAGCGTTGAAGATGGCGGTAGCACCTACAATGAGCAGTTCTTC.

This clonotype was detected a few times. This chain joins TRBV2 and TRBJ2-5; no clear D. Germline V gene lookup returns CDR1 SNHLY and CDR2 FYNNEI. This CDR3 contains 11 residues. Trimming removed 4 bases at V and 5 bases at J, with 5 bases between. The CDR3 here is CASSGRETQYF. In nucleotides, the CDR3 is TGTGCCAGCAGTGGCAGGGAGACCCAGTACTTC.

The chain combines TRBV24-1 with TRBJ2-1, with D perhaps TRBD2 (5 bases). V was clipped by 10 bases and J by 10 bases, with 13 bases between them. CDR3 length: 11 amino acids. The V gene's germline CDR1 is KGHDR and CDR2 SFDVKD. The CDR3 here is CATDWGAEQFF. The CDR3 DNA reads TGTGCCACGGACTGGGGAGCCGAGCAGTTCTTC.

This clonotype came up a few times. The chain joins TRBV7-3 to TRBJ1-2; D is possibly TRBD1 (5 bases). CDR1 and CDR2 from the germline V gene are SGHTA and FQGTGA. The CDR3 is 15 residues long. Trimming stripped 5 bases from V and 7 bases from J, with 20 bases between. The CDR3 spells CASSPGPGTIGGYTF. In nucleotides, the CDR3 is TGTGCCAGCAGCCCCGGACCTGGGACGATCGGTGGCTACACCTTC.

DNA of the CDR3: TGTGCCAGCAGCTTAATTCCTGGGACAGGTGAAGCTTTCTTT. It specifies CASSLIPGTGEAFF. The chain joins TRBV11-1 to TRBJ1-1; 8 bases are a match to TRBD1. CDR3 length equals 14 residues. From germline, CDR1 is SGHAT and CDR2 FQDESV (reference sequence). After removal of 2 bases from V and 7 bases from J, the junction contained 6 bases not matched to a gene. The full variable domain, with the rest looked up from reference TRBV11-1 and TRBJ1-1, is EAEVAQSPRYKITEKSQAVAFWCDPISGHATLYWYRQILGQGPELLVQFQDESVVDDSQLPKDRFSAERLKGVDSTLKIQPAELGDSAMYLCASSLIPGTGEAFFGQGTRLTVV.

At least ten counts were recorded for this clonotype. CDR3 in DNA: TGTGCCAGCAGCCCTAGCCTGGCAGGGTCAGATGAGCAGTTCTTC. This sequence encodes CASSPSLAGSDEQFF. The chain recombines TRBV7-6 with TRBJ2-1; D tentatively fits TRBD1 or TRBD2 (5 bases each). The V gene's germline CDR1 is SGHVS and CDR2 FNYEAQ. V lost 5 bases and J lost 8, with 19 bases in between. This CDR3 comprises 15 residues. Based on the CDR3 plus reference TRBV7-6 and TRBJ2-1, the full variable domain is GAGVSQSPRYKVTKRGQDVALRCDPISGHVSLYWYRQALGQGPEFLTYFNYEAQQDKSGLPNDRFSAERPEGSISTLTIQRTEQRDSAMYRCASSPSLAGSDEQFFGPGTRLTVL.

This clonotype has a count of ten or more. A junction boundary mismatches the germline segment, possibly from a read error. The chain joins TRBV5-1 to TRBJ2-3, with a tentative D call TRBD1 (6 bases). This CDR3 comprises 14 residues. Germline V lookup: CDR1 SGHRS, CDR2 YFSETQ. The CDR3 here is CASSLQGGTDTQYF. The DNA of the CDR3 is TGTGCCAGCAGCCTACAGGGAGGCACAGATACGCAGTATTTT.

The chain is built from TRBV2 and TRBJ1-1; possibly TRBD1 for D (5 bases). The CDR3 has 14 amino acids. Trimming shortened V by 3 bases and J by 0 bases, and 8 bases separated the two germline ends. CDR1 is SNHLY and CDR2 is FYNNEI in the germline V gene. The CDR3 bases are TGTGCCAGCAGTGACCAGGGCATGAACACTGAAGCTTTCTTT. Encoded protein: CASSDQGMNTEAFF.

This clonotype was seen more than once but under ten times. The chain couples TRBV7-8 to TRBJ1-2; a possible D gene is TRBD1 (6 bases). Germline CDR1 and CDR2: SGHVS and FQNEAQ. The CDR3 spans 15 residues. V lost 5 bases and J 8 bases, leaving 21 bases between the germline ends. This CDR3 is CASSQGPLARGGYTF. Here the CDR3 DNA reads TGTGCCAGCAGCCAGGGACCGCTGGCCAGGGGCGGCTACACCTTC.

J is TRBJ2-1 and V is TRBV7-7; D possibly corresponds to TRBD1 (6 bases). The CDR3 is made up of 15 amino acids. Germline V gives CDR1 SSHAT, CDR2 FNYEAQ (reference sequence). Trimming took off 3 bases at V and 2 bases at J, with 11 bases between the two ends. The CDR3 spells CASSFSQGTYNEQFF. The CDR3 region has the DNA TGTGCCAGCAGCTTTAGTCAGGGGACCTACAATGAGCAGTTCTTC.

This clonotype has only one observation. The chain uses TRBV6-5 and TRBJ2-2, with D perhaps given as TRBD1 or TRBD2 (5 bases each). CDR1 MNHEY and CDR2 SVGAGI come from the germline V gene. Trimming cost V 4 bases and J 3 bases, with 18 bases left between them. This CDR3 has 17 amino acids. The CDR3 loop reads CASSSPPLRGHTGELFF. The CDR3 DNA follows: TGTGCCAGCAGTTCACCCCCTCTTAGGGGACACACCGGGGAGCTGTTTTTT.

The V and J genes are TRBV7-9 and TRBJ1-1; TRBD1 might be the D (6 bases). There are 14 residues in the CDR3. Trimming left V 4 bases short and J 2 bases short, with 11 bases between. Germline V gene data show CDR1 as SEHNR and CDR2 as FQNEAQ (reference sequence). CDR3 nucleotides: TGTGCCAGCAGCTCCGGGGGGGCTAACACTGAAGCTTTCTTT. This sequence encodes CASSSGGANTEAFF.

The chain links TRBV7-8 to TRBJ1-1; 11 bases agree with TRBD1. CDR3 size: 15 residues. The junction had 7 bases not matched to a gene; V was cut back by 3 bases and J by 7 bases. Germline CDR1 reads SGHVS; CDR2 reads FQNEAQ. The CDR3: CASSLLGQGAGEAFF. DNA for the CDR3: TGTGCCAGCAGCTTGTTAGGACAGGGGGCAGGTGAAGCTTTCTTT.

A single count supports this clonotype. A much larger clone differs by one base, so this may be a read error. V and J are TRBV9 and TRBJ2-2; D call uncertain. Germline CDR1 is SGDLS and CDR2 is YYNGEE. Trimming pared 4 bases from V and 10 bases from J, leaving 26 bases between. The CDR3 is 17 amino acids. The chain's CDR3 is CASSLPRGVGPNQELFF. The CDR3 DNA reads as TGTGCCAGCAGCCTACCCCGTGGAGTGGGCCCAAACCAGGAGCTGTTTTTT.

J is TRBJ2-7 and V is TRBV7-2, with 9 bases matching TRBD2. Germline trimming cut 3 bases from V and 6 bases from J; bases unmatched to any gene: 6. CDR1 is SGHTA and CDR2 is FQGNSA in the germline V gene. The length of the CDR3 is 14 residues. This CDR3 is CASSLSGRSSEQYF. The CDR3 nucleotides read TGTGCCAGCAGCTTGAGCGGGAGGAGCTCCGAGCAGTACTTC.

A single count supports this clonotype. The V call is TRBV4-1, the J call TRBJ1-1, with D tentatively TRBD1 (6 bases). V lost 1 base to trimming and J lost 6 bases, with 18 bases between them. CDR1 MGHRA and CDR2 YSYEKL come from the germline V gene. The CDR3 covers 16 residues. Here the CDR3 reads CASSQVGGAQGAEAFF. In DNA form, the CDR3 reads TGCGCCAGCAGCCAAGTAGGGGGGGCTCAAGGGGCTGAAGCTTTCTTT.

The rearrangement links TRBV7-8 to TRBJ1-5; tentatively, D is TRBD1 (6 bases). The CDR3 length is 13 residues. Germline lookup yields CDR1 SGHVS and CDR2 FQNEAQ. V was pared by 5 bases and J by 3 bases, with 8 bases between. Here the CDR3 DNA reads TGTGCCAGCAGCCGGACAGACAATCAGCCCCAGCATTTT. Protein sequence: CASSRTDNQPQHF.

This clonotype showed up just a few times. Germline is not matched at one junction end, which may reflect a read error. The V and J genes are TRBV3-1 and TRBJ2-7; D unresolved. The CDR3 has 12 amino acids. Germline loops: CDR1 LGHDT, CDR2 YNNKEL (reference sequence). The CDR3 here is CASSQDLRLRQF. The CDR3 coding sequence is TGTGCCAGCAGCCAAGATTTAAGGCTGCGGCAGTTC.

The rearrangement joins TRBV3-1 to TRBJ1-1, with D possibly TRBD1 on 5 matching bases. V lost 6 bases and J lost 8, with 10 bases in between. CDR3 size: 11 residues. Germline CDR1 is LGHDT and CDR2 is YNNKEL (reference sequence). The CDR3 spells CASRTQGEAFF. The CDR3 bases are TGTGCCAGCAGAACCCAGGGAGAAGCTTTCTTT.

The chain links TRBV11-1 to TRBJ2-2; 13 bases are shared with TRBD2. The CDR3 has 17 amino acids. V shed 3 bases, J shed 10 bases, and the junction held 11 bases outside the gene matches. CDR1 and CDR2 (germline): SGHAT, FQDESV (reference sequence). The CDR3 is CASSFLLTSGGAKELFF. The CDR3 bases are TGTGCCAGCAGCTTCCTCTTAACTAGCGGGGGGGCAAAGGAGCTGTTTTTT. Full variable domain (remainder filled in from reference TRBV11-1 and TRBJ2-2): EAEVAQSPRYKITEKSQAVAFWCDPISGHATLYWYRQILGQGPELLVQFQDESVVDDSQLPKDRFSAERLKGVDSTLKIQPAELGDSAMYLCASSFLLTSGGAKELFFGEGSRLTVL.

The chain combines TRBV12-3 or TRBV12-4 with TRBJ2-3, with 7 positions matching TRBD2. The CDR3 consists of 12 residues. V was pared by 7 bases and J by 6 bases, with 4 bases of the junction left unmatched. This CDR3 is CASTLGGDTQYF. The CDR3 DNA reads as TGTGCCAGCACCCTCGGGGGGGATACGCAGTATTTT.